Described below is a single T cell receptor beta chain sequence and its context. The sample originates from a study of T cell changes during pregnancy in multiple sclerosis. Clones were read by immunoSEQ multiplex PCR, and TCRdb kept only the in-frame ones, dropping some. The sample carries some 55,000 clones, just under 90% recorded once. The CDR3 contains 16 residues. Trimming took 1 base from V and 1 from J; bases not matched to a gene: 6. Germline V gives CDR1 SGHNT, CDR2 YENEEA. The origin of this receptor is a human donor whose cells served as feeder cells for cultures in a pregnancy study. The sequencing sample was made of peripheral blood from another person, used as feeder cells. This chain connects TRBV11-3 to TRBJ1-1; 7 bases match TRBD1. The CDR3 bases are TGTGCCAGCAGCTTAGCCCAGGGGGGAAAGAACACTGAAGCTTTCTTT. This sequence encodes CASSLAQGGKNTEAFF.